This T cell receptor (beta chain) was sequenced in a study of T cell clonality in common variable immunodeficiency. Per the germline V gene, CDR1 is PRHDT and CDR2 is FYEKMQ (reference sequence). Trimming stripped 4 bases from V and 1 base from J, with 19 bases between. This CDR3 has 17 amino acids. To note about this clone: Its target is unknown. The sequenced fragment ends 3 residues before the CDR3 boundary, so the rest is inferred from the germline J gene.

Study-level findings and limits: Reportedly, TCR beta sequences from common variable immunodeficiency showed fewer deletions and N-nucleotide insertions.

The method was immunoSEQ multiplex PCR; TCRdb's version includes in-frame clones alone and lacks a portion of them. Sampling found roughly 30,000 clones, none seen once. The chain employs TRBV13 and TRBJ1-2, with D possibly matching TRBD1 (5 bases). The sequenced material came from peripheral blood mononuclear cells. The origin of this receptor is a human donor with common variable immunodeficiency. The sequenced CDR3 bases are TGTGCCAGCAGCTACCTAGTGGGACTTGTAATTAACTATGGC. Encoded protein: CASSYLVGLVINYG. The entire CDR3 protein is CASSYLVGLVINYGYTF. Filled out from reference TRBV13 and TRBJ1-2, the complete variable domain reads AAGVIQSPRHLIKEKRETATLKCYPIPRHDTVYWYQQGPGQDPQFLISFYEKMQSDKGSIPDRFSAQQFSDYHSELNMSSLELGDSALYFCASSYLVGLVINYGYTFGSGTRLTVV.